The TCR beta chain described here comes from a study of response to subunit inactivated influenza vaccine. TCRdb re-analysed the RT-PCR reads in MiXCR, keeping a single row per CDR3 protein. Of roughly 170,000 distinct CDR3 sequences listed, around a tenth are singletons. Trimming pared 0 bases from V and 10 bases from J, leaving 6 bases between. The CDR3 spans 12 residues. CDR1 is KGHDR and CDR2 is SFDVKD in the germline V gene. The sequence was collected from a man aged 50-60 years who received an inactivated influenza vaccine. The chain couples TRBV24-1 to TRBJ2-1; D is unresolved. Here the sequenced sample was non-naive T cells sorted from PBMCs, taken on the day of vaccination. Here the CDR3 reads CATSDLRQEQFF. As DNA, the CDR3 is TGTGCCACCAGTGATTTGCGGCAGGAGCAGTTCTTC.